These 10 T cell receptor beta chains were sequenced from one sample in a study of spatial heterogeneity in lung cancer. As for time point: sample taken at primary tumor resection. One entry per CDR3 protein results from TCRdb running MiXCR on the 5' RACE reads. The sample lists about 44,000 distinct CDR3 sequences, roughly an eighth seen once, with 50% to 65% in the top ten. The sample here was PBMCs, taken at surgery. These receptors were obtained from a male donor with early-stage non-small cell lung cancer.

This sequence joins TRBV28 and TRBJ1-5; no definite D call. CDR1 and CDR2 (germline): MDHEN, SYDVKM. V was shortened by 6 bases and J by 3 bases, with 18 bases between the two germline ends. The CDR3 spans 16 residues. CDR3 sequence: CASRFSYGRTNQPQHF. CDR3 in DNA: TGTGCCAGCAGGTTCAGCTACGGACGGACCAATCAGCCCCAGCATTTT.

This chain joins TRBV12-3 or TRBV12-4 and TRBJ2-1, with 8 bases lining up with TRBD1. The CDR3 has 14 residues. Germline trimming cut 9 bases from V and 2 bases from J; bases unmatched to any gene: 6. The CDR3 nucleotides read TGTGCCAGTATAGACAGGGGAGCCTACAATGAGCAGTTCTTC. Residues: CASIDRGAYNEQFF.

The chain couples TRBV28 to TRBJ1-2; the match to TRBD1 covers 9 bases. The CDR3 spans 16 residues. The junction had 5 bases not matched to a gene; V was cut back by 3 bases and J by 0 bases. Germline-derived CDR1 and CDR2 are MDHEN and SYDVKM. The CDR3 nucleotides are TGTGCCAGCAGTTTGTTGACAGGGGGACCTAACTATGGCTACACCTTC. This gives the protein CASSLLTGGPNYGYTF.

This clonotype was detected only a few times. This rearrangement joins TRBV5-5 to TRBJ2-3, with 7 bases that match TRBD1. Per the germline V gene, CDR1 is SGHKS and CDR2 is YYEKEE (reference sequence). The V gene end was trimmed by 4 bases and the J gene end by 0 bases; junction bases not matched to a gene: 17. The CDR3 is 19 residues long. CDR3 region: CASSPGQVHDPTSTDTQYF. The DNA for the CDR3 is TGTGCCAGCAGCCCAGGACAGGTTCACGATCCAACAAGCACAGATACGCAGTATTTT.

This clonotype showed up many times. The rearrangement joins TRBV27 to TRBJ2-3; D unclear. Trimming shortened V by 5 bases and J by 6 bases, and 6 bases separated the two germline ends. In germline, CDR1 is MNHEY, CDR2 SMNVEV (reference sequence). This CDR3 has 11 residues. The CDR3, as DNA: TGTGCCAGCAGTCTAGGGGATACGCAGTATTTT. Its translation: CASSLGDTQYF.

This clonotype was recorded a few times. This rearrangement joins TRBV5-1 to TRBJ2-5; D remains ambiguous. Germline V CDR1 and CDR2: SGHRS, YFSETQ. The CDR3 extends over 15 amino acids. V was shortened by 1 base and J by 2 bases, with 12 bases between the two germline ends. The CDR3 spells CASSLRSTLQETQYF. CDR3 bases: TGCGCCAGCAGCTTGCGGTCGACACTGCAAGAGACCCAGTACTTC. The whole variable domain, filled in from reference TRBV5-1 and TRBJ2-5, reads KAGVTQTPRYLIKTRGQQVTLSCSPISGHRSVSWYQQTPGQGLQFLFEYFSETQRNKGNFPGRFSGRQFSNSRSEMNVSTLELGDSALYLCASSLRSTLQETQYFGPGTRLLVL.

This clonotype was seen more than once but under ten times. The V and J genes are TRBV19 and TRBJ2-3; the match to TRBD2 covers 12 bases. Trimming removed 7 bases from V and 3 bases from J; junction bases left unmatched: 5. CDR1 LNHDA and CDR2 SQIVND come from the germline V gene (reference sequence). The CDR3 is made up of 15 amino acids. CDR3 protein: CASKRLAGATDTQYF. DNA for the CDR3: TGTGCCAGTAAACGACTAGCGGGAGCGACAGATACGCAGTATTTT.

This clonotype was observed a few times. J is TRBJ2-5 and V is TRBV12-5; possibly TRBD2 for D (7 bases). V lost 5 bases and J lost 10, with 23 bases in between. CDR1 is LGHNT, CDR2 FRNRAP, per germline. This CDR3 is 15 amino acids long. CDR3 bases: TGTGCTAGTGGTCCATTTAGGGCCGCGGGGGCGCGCCAGTACTTC. Amino acid sequence: CASGPFRAAGARQYF.

This chain uses TRBV12-3 or TRBV12-4 with TRBJ2-1; D perhaps matches TRBD2 (6 bases). Trimming stripped 11 bases from V and 6 bases from J, with 14 bases between. The CDR3 totals 12 residues. For the CDR3, the DNA is TGTGCCCTCGCGGCGGGGAGCAATGAGCAGTTCTTC. Protein sequence: CALAAGSNEQFF.

This clonotype was detected a few times. The chain joins TRBV20-1 to TRBJ1-3; D uncertain. CDR1 is DFQATT and CDR2 is SNEGSKA in the germline V gene (reference sequence). V lost 2 bases to trimming and J lost 4 bases, with 12 bases between them. The CDR3 is 14 residues long. The CDR3 coding sequence is TGCAGTGCTAGAATGGCCCCCGTCGGAAACACCATATATTTT. Its translation is CSARMAPVGNTIYF.